The sequence of this TCR beta chain was determined in a study of T cells in Graves' hyperthyroidism and ophthalmopathy. Study-level findings and limits: A model of 13 V-J pairs discriminated ophthalmopathy from stable hyperthyroidism. Progression to ophthalmopathy was predicted a median of about six months early.

This CDR3 comprises 15 residues. Germline lookup yields CDR1 MNHEY and CDR2 SMNVEV (reference sequence). Trimming left V 6 bases short and J 3 bases short, with 18 bases between. This clonotype was detected only once. Its specificity is unknown. This may be a read error, as it is one base from a much larger clone. Clinical symptoms, serum thyroxine, TRAb, thyroid ultrasound and orbital computed tomography established diagnosis. The TCR beta CDR3 regions underwent amplification using RNA transcripts as the source. TCR CDR3 regions were first amplified by RT-PCR with HTBI primers. TCRdb independently ran MiXCR on the multiplex PCR reads; one entry per CDR3 protein. The table includes about 560,000 distinct CDR3 sequences, roughly 17% detected once.

This sequence joins TRBV27 and TRBJ2-7; D is perhaps TRBD1 (6 bases). This TCR was recovered from a woman in her late teens or twenties with Graves' hyperthyroidism. The specimen sequenced was blood. Here the CDR3 DNA reads TGTGCCAGCAGAGAAAGGGGACACGGGTACTACGAGCAGTACTTC. Translation: CASRERGHGYYEQYF.